These 10 T cell receptor beta chains share one sample of origin, sequenced in a study of regulatory T cells in long-lasting Graves disease. Specified time point: persistent/refractory GD, antithyroid drugs over 5 years with positive TRAb. After RNA was extracted from PBMCs, the TCR library was made from it. Both iRepertoire HTBI primers and Arm-PCR of CDR3 regions were used to build the TCR beta libraries. TCRdb used MiXCR to reprocess the multiplex PCR reads, holding one entry per CDR3 protein. This sample has 420,000 or so distinct CDR3 sequences, with 23% found just once. Sample: peripheral blood mononuclear cells (PBMCs), taken when the disease was refractory, from a patient treated with antithyroid drugs. Receptors originate from a female donor with Graves disease.

The V call is TRBV7-2, the J call TRBJ2-2; a possible D gene is TRBD2 (6 bases). With 5 bases removed from V and 5 bases from J, the gap between germline ends came to 24 bases. This CDR3 comprises 18 residues. Germline assignment: CDR1 SGHTA and CDR2 FQGNSA. The CDR3 loop is CASSEDRTGTGWTGELFF. The CDR3 region has the DNA TGTGCCAGCAGCGAAGATCGCACCGGGACTGGGTGGACCGGGGAGCTGTTTTTT.

This sequence joins TRBV29-1 and TRBJ1-1; 11 positions match TRBD1. The CDR3 covers 15 residues. Germline V gene data show CDR1 as SQVTM and CDR2 as ANQGSEA. J was trimmed by 0 bases and V by 7 bases; bases with no gene match: 7. CDR3 sequence (DNA): TGCAGCGCGAGGACAGGGGGCATTATGAACACTGAAGCTTTCTTT. Its translation is CSARTGGIMNTEAFF. Based on the CDR3 plus reference TRBV29-1 and TRBJ1-1, the full variable domain is SAVISQKPSRDICQRGTSLTIQCQVDSQVTMMFWYRQQPGQSLTLIATANQGSEATYESGFVIDKFPISRPNLTFSTLTVSNMSPEDSSIYLCSARTGGIMNTEAFFGQGTRLTVV.

This clonotype was seen only once. V and J are TRBV5-6 and TRBJ1-5, with D possibly TRBD1 on 5 matching bases. Trimming cost V 1 base and J 2 bases, with 13 bases left between them. Germline lookup yields CDR1 SGHDT and CDR2 YYEEEE. This CDR3 comprises 16 residues. The CDR3 DNA follows: TGTGCCAGCAGCTTGAATAGGGGATACGGCAATCAGCCCCAGCATTTT. This sequence encodes CASSLNRGYGNQPQHF.

The chain joins TRBV7-2 to TRBJ1-1; possible D gene TRBD1, 5 bases. CDR3 length: 13 amino acids. V gave up 8 bases and J gave up 5 bases, with 15 bases separating them. Germline-derived CDR1 and CDR2 are SGHTA and FQGNSA. DNA for the CDR3: TGTGCCAGCCGGTGGGGGGTAAGGACTGAAGCTTTCTTT. This translates into CASRWGVRTEAFF.

This clonotype was picked up many times. The gene calls are TRBV2 and TRBJ1-2; D unclear. Germline values: CDR1 SNHLY, CDR2 FYNNEI. Deletions cut 4 bases from V and 5 bases from J, with 8 bases between. CDR3 length: 12 amino acids. CDR3 coding DNA: TGTGCCAGCAGTGGGATTCGGTATGGCTACACCTTC. Its protein product is CASSGIRYGYTF. Full variable domain (rest looked up from reference TRBV2 and TRBJ1-2): EPEVTQTPSHQVTQMGQEVILRCVPISNHLYFYWYRQILGQKVEFLVSFYNNEISEKSEIFDDQFSVERPDGSNFTLKIRSTKLEDSAMYFCASSGIRYGYTFGSGTRLTVV.

This clonotype was seen a handful of times. The chain combines TRBV6-1 with TRBJ1-1; 11 bases agree with TRBD1. The CDR3 sequence is 16 residues long. Germline V gene lookup returns CDR1 MNHNS and CDR2 SASEGT. The junction had 12 bases not matched to a gene; V was cut back by 8 bases and J by 4 bases. The CDR3 nucleotides are TGTGCCAGCTTTAGGAGGACAGGGGGCTCTGGCACTGAAGCTTTCTTT. The encoded protein is CASFRRTGGSGTEAFF.

This clonotype was observed a few times. CDR3 amino acids: CASSTMPGVPYEQYF. The CDR3 region has the DNA TGTGCCAGCAGCACTATGCCAGGGGTCCCCTACGAGCAGTACTTC. This chain uses TRBV11-2 with TRBJ2-7; possible D gene TRBD1, 6 bases. CDR1 is SGHAT and CDR2 is FQNNGV in the germline V gene. The CDR3 has 15 amino acids. V lost 5 bases to trimming and J lost 2 bases, with 16 bases between them. The variable domain in full, with the rest retrieved from reference TRBV11-2 and TRBJ2-7, is EAGVAQSPRYKIIEKRQSVAFWCNPISGHATLYWYQQILGQGPKLLIQFQNNGVVDDSQLPKDRFSAERLKGVDSTLKIQPAKLEDSAVYLCASSTMPGVPYEQYFGPGTRLTVT.

This clonotype was detected only a few times. The chain uses TRBV5-1 and TRBJ2-7; the D is unclear. V was cut by 0 bases and J by 5 bases, with 12 bases left in between. The CDR3 has 14 amino acids. Per the germline V gene, CDR1 is SGHRS and CDR2 is YFSETQ. The CDR3 DNA reads TGCGCCAGCAGCTTGGATGTTAGCTGGGACGAGCAGTACTTC. This gives the protein CASSLDVSWDEQYF.

This clonotype occurred a few times. The genes are TRBV6-9 and TRBJ2-7; D possibly corresponds to TRBD2 (5 bases). V lost 4 bases and J 7 bases, leaving 14 bases between the germline ends. From germline, CDR1 is MNHGY and CDR2 SVAAGI. The CDR3 totals 13 residues. The CDR3 DNA follows: TGTGCCAGCAGTTCCCTAACGGGATGGGAGCAGTACTTC. Its protein is CASSSLTGWEQYF.

This clonotype was counted many times. V and J are TRBV28 and TRBJ2-5; 9 nucleotides line up with TRBD2. CDR3 length: 16 residues. Losses at the gene ends were 5 bases for V and 1 base for J; bases not matched to a gene: 8. The V gene's germline CDR1 is MDHEN and CDR2 SYDVKM. The CDR3 coding sequence is TGTGCCAGCAGTCTTCTGGCGGGAGGGCCCCAAGAGACCCAGTACTTC. Residues: CASSLLAGGPQETQYF.